The rows below give T cell receptor beta chains drawn from one sample of a study of T cell repertoires in cytomegalovirus infection. No antigens are known for them. A single record per CDR3 protein comes from TCRdb applying MiXCR to the reads. Here the sample spans roughly 730,000 distinct CDR3 sequences, around 30% being singletons. Sequenced material: cultured PBMCs, taken from culture after CMV antigen stimulation. Every receptor here comes from a human donor in good health (CMV status not recorded). Some clones in this sample may be carry-over from other donors' samples. The CDR3 runs from the conserved cysteine through the conserved F or W. A D gene is named only where the DNA matches it firmly. The size field is filled for only some rows; it gives once, few, many or a size class.

>TRBJ2-1|NA|12|NA|TRBV6-2/TRBV6-3
TGTGCCAGCAGCCTCGCAGTTTCTGAGCAGTTCTTC
CASSLAVSEQFF
>TRBJ2-5|NA|19|TRBD1|TRBV20-1
TGCAGTGCCCGGGGACAGCCGTGGATCTGGACAGCTCTTCAAGAGACCCAGTACTTC
CSARGQPWIWTALQETQYF
>TRBJ1-1|few|13|NA|TRBV7-6
TGTGCCAGCAGCAGGACGATGTCGACTGAAGCTTTCTTT
CASSRTMSTEAFF
>TRBJ2-1|NA|15|NA|TRBV12-5
TGTGCTAGTGGGCCACGGGACGTGGGGGTAGGTGAGCAGTTCTTC
CASGPRDVGVGEQFF
>TRBJ1-2|NA|14|NA|TRBV28
TGTGCCAGCGGATTCGGGATGAGGGGTAACGGCTACACCTTC
CASGFGMRGNGYTF
>TRBJ2-7|NA|13|NA|TRBV6-5
TGTGCCAGCAGTTCACACAGGGACTACGAGCAGAACTTC
CASSSHRDYEQNF
>TRBJ1-1|NA|15|NA|TRBV6-2/TRBV6-3
TGTGCCAGCAGTTACCACTCCTCATGGAACACTGAAGCTTTCTTT
CASSYHSSWNTEAFF
>TRBJ1-1|many|12|NA|TRBV7-2
TGTGCCAGCAGCCCCGGGAGGTTTGTCTCTTTCTTT
CASSPGRFVSFF
>TRBJ2-1|NA|16|TRBD2|TRBV6-8
TGTGCCAGCAGTGGAGGGGTAGCGGGGATCTACAATGAGCAGTTCTTC
CASSGGVAGIYNEQFF
>TRBJ2-1|NA|11|NA|TRBV10-3
TGTGCCATCATGTCGAAGAATGAGCAGTTCTTC
CAIMSKNEQFF
>TRBJ2-3|few|13|NA|TRBV28
TGTGCCAGCAGTTCCCGCAGTCCAGATACGCAGTATTTT
CASSSRSPDTQYF
>TRBJ1-6|NA|13|NA|TRBV20-1
TGCAGTGCAAACGACAGATATAATTCACCCCTCCACTTT
CSANDRYNSPLHF
>TRBJ1-3|few|15|NA|TRBV25-1
TGTGCCAGCAGTGAAGTGGGGGGCGACGGAAACACCATATATTTT
CASSEVGGDGNTIYF
>TRBJ1-5|few|12|NA|TRBV6-5
TGTGCCAGCAGTTCTCTTGGGCAGCCCCAGCATTTT
CASSSLGQPQHF
>TRBJ1-1|NA|16|TRBD1|TRBV28
TGTGCCAGCAGCTCCCTACAGGGGAGGGCAAACACTGAAGCTTTCTTT
CASSSLQGRANTEAFF
>TRBJ1-1|NA|12|NA|TRBV28
TGTGCCAGCAGTTGGGGCAGGAGTGAAGCTTTCTTT
CASSWGRSEAFF
>TRBJ1-5|NA|15|NA|TRBV7-8
TGTGCCAGCAGCTTGGGGAAATATAGCAATCAGCCCCAGCATTTT
CASSLGKYSNQPQHF
>TRBJ2-7|NA|15|TRBD1|TRBV6-5
TGTGCCAGCAGTTACGCGGGACAGGGGGCCTACGAGCAGTACTTC
CASSYAGQGAYEQYF
>TRBJ2-7|many|14|TRBD1|TRBV7-2
TGTGCCAGCAGCTTAGGAGGGACAGCCTGGGAGCAGTACTTC
CASSLGGTAWEQYF
>TRBJ2-3|NA|12|NA|TRBV7-9
TGTGCCAGCAGCTGGGACTCTGATACGCAGTATTTT
CASSWDSDTQYF
>TRBJ2-7|few|14|NA|TRBV5-1
TGCGCCAGCAGCTTGGTGGGGGGGCTCTACGAGCAGTACTTC
CASSLVGGLYEQYF
>TRBJ2-4|NA|13|NA|TRBV6-1
TGTGCCAGCGAAGGCAGGGCCAAAAACATTCAGTACTTC
CASEGRAKNIQYF
>TRBJ2-1|NA|16|TRBD2|TRBV11-2
TGTGCCAGCAGCTTAGAGGCGGGACTAGCACTGGATGAGCAGTTCTTC
CASSLEAGLALDEQFF
>TRBJ2-1|few|15|NA|TRBV12-3/TRBV12-4
TGTGCCAGCAGCCAGACTAGTGGGGGACCCAATGAGCAGTTCTTC
CASSQTSGGPNEQFF
>TRBJ2-3|few|17|TRBD2|TRBV25-1
TGTGCCAGCAGTGATCCCGGTGGAGCGGGGAGCACAGATACGCAGTATTTT
CASSDPGGAGSTDTQYF
>TRBJ2-1|few|13|NA|TRBV5-4
TGTGCCAGCAGGGACGGTGGGTACAATGAGCAGTTCTTC
CASRDGGYNEQFF
>TRBJ2-5|few|15|NA|TRBV7-9
TGTGCCAGCAGCTTAGTGGGTAGTCAACTGGAGACCCAGTACTTC
CASSLVGSQLETQYF
>TRBJ2-3|NA|13|TRBD2|TRBV7-2
TGTGCCAGCAGCTCTACTAGCGGGAATACGCAGTATTTT
CASSSTSGNTQYF
>TRBJ2-1|few|15|TRBD1|TRBV7-8
TGTGCCAGCAGCCTACGGACAGGGGGCGTTAATGAGCAGTTCTTC
CASSLRTGGVNEQFF
>TRBJ2-1|many|14|TRBD2|TRBV7-2
TGTGCCAGCAGCCCACCGACTAGCGTCCGTGAGCAGTTCTTC
CASSPPTSVREQFF
>TRBJ2-1|many|15|NA|TRBV7-8
TGTGCCAGCAGCTTAGCGTTGGGCTCCTACAATGAGCAGTTCTTC
CASSLALGSYNEQFF
>TRBJ2-1|NA|15|TRBD2|TRBV12-3/TRBV12-4
TGTGCCAGCAGTCTGCTAGCGGCTCACTACAATGAGCAGTTCTTC
CASSLLAAHYNEQFF
>TRBJ2-3|few|14|TRBD1|TRBV2
TGTGCCAGCAGGACACAGGGGATTACAGATACGCAGTATTTT
CASRTQGITDTQYF
>TRBJ1-6|NA|13|NA|TRBV2
TGTGCCGGTGGGGGAGTATCTTATTCACCCCTCCACTTT
CAGGGVSYSPLHF
>TRBJ1-1|NA|13|NA|TRBV30
TGTGCCTGGAGTGTCTTTCGGAACACTGAAGCTTTCTTT
CAWSVFRNTEAFF
>TRBJ1-1|few|15|NA|TRBV7-2
TGTGCCAGCAGCCGAGATGGGGGGGGGAACACTGAAGCTTTCTTT
CASSRDGGGNTEAFF
>TRBJ2-1|few|18|NA|TRBV6-2/TRBV6-3
TGTGCCAGCAGCACTAGGCCGGCAGGGCCGACCTCCTACAATGAGCAGTTCTTC
CASSTRPAGPTSYNEQFF
>TRBJ1-5|few|15|NA|TRBV7-6
TGTGCCAGCAGCGAACGGGGACCCAGCAATCAGCCCCAGCATTTT
CASSERGPSNQPQHF
>TRBJ2-1|many|14|NA|TRBV12-3/TRBV12-4
TGTGCCAGCACCCCAATAGGGGCGCAGAATGAGCAGTTCTTC
CASTPIGAQNEQFF
>TRBJ1-5|NA|15|NA|TRBV6-1
TGTGCCAGCAACGGGGGGGGACATCACAATCAGCCCCAGCATTTT
CASNGGGHHNQPQHF